These 17 T cell receptor beta chains share one sample of origin, sequenced in a study of cytomegalovirus exposure and HLA in healthy donors. Primers for the PCR totalled 60 Vbeta and 13 Jbeta. This table comes from immunoSEQ multiplex PCR, and its TCRdb copy is limited to in-frame clones, with some not included. Of about 170,000 clones listed, 80% are singletons. Sequenced material: PBMCs. Receptor source: a male donor in good health and CMV-seronegative.

About this clone itself: This CDR3 is also generated by other DNA sequences in the sample. The chain links TRBV5-4 to TRBJ1-2, with a possible D match to TRBD1 (5 bases). Germline CDR1 reads SGHNT; CDR2 reads YYREEE (reference sequence). CDR3 length equals 14 residues. V was pared by 0 bases and J by 8 bases, with 14 bases between. Here the CDR3 DNA reads TGTGCCAGCAGCTTGGGGGCAGGGAAGGAAGGCTACACCTTC. Translation gives CASSLGAGKEGYTF.

J is TRBJ1-3 and V is TRBV7-9; no clear D gene. The V gene lost 1 base and the J gene lost 3 bases, with 10 bases spanning the gap. Germline V gene lookup returns CDR1 SEHNR and CDR2 FQNEAQ (reference sequence). CDR3 length: 15 amino acids. CDR3 sequence (DNA): TGTGCCAGCAGCTTAGGAGGGAGCCATGGAAACACCATATATTTT. Encoded protein: CASSLGGSHGNTIYF.

This clone was counted only a few times. The chain uses TRBV5-1 and TRBJ2-1; D remains ambiguous. The CDR3 extends over 16 amino acids. The V end lost 0 bases, the J end lost 0 bases, and 10 bases lay between the germline ends. Germline CDR1 and CDR2: SGHRS and YFSETQ. CDR3 nucleotide sequence: TGCGCCAGCAGCTTGGATGTTCCTAGCTCCTACAATGAGCAGTTCTTC. Translation gives CASSLDVPSSYNEQFF.

This clone was detected once. The rearrangement links TRBV13 to TRBJ2-6; D gene uncertain. The CDR3 sequence is 16 residues long. Germline assignment: CDR1 PRHDT and CDR2 FYEKMQ (reference sequence). Trimming shortened V by 1 base and J by 0 bases, and 7 bases separated the two germline ends. In DNA, the CDR3 is TGTGCCAGCAGCTTAGCACCTAGCTCTGGGGCCAACGTCCTGACTTTC. It codes for CASSLAPSSGANVLTF.

V is TRBV11-2 and J is TRBJ2-1; 8 bases are shared with TRBD2. The germline V gene encodes CDR1 SGHAT and CDR2 FQNNGV. Trimming removed 5 bases from V and 7 bases from J; junction bases left unmatched: 4. The CDR3 is 13 amino acids. The CDR3 protein is CASSPGGGNEQFF. The CDR3 DNA sequence: TGTGCCAGCAGCCCGGGAGGGGGTAATGAGCAGTTCTTC.

The chain recombines TRBV27 with TRBJ2-5; 10 nucleotides agree with TRBD1. Germline V gene data show CDR1 as MNHEY and CDR2 as SMNVEV (reference sequence). The V segment lost 5 bases and the J segment 5 bases; nucleotides outside the gene matches: 8. CDR3 size: 15 residues. The CDR3 DNA follows: TGTGCCAGCAGTCCCGGGACAGGGGTTTGGGAGACCCAGTACTTC. Amino acid sequence: CASSPGTGVWETQYF.

The rearrangement links TRBV6-1 to TRBJ2-5, with 8 bases matching TRBD2. The CDR3 extends over 14 amino acids. Germline-derived CDR1 and CDR2 are MNHNS and SASEGT. Germline trimming cut 6 bases from V and 3 bases from J; bases unmatched to any gene: 6. DNA of the CDR3: TGTGCCAGCAGCCGGGGGGGAATGGAAGAGACCCAGTACTTC. Amino acids: CASSRGGMEETQYF.

The CDR3 DNA follows: TGTGCCAGCAGCTCTCCGACAGAAAACTATGGCTACACCTTC. It translates to CASSSPTENYGYTF. The chain links TRBV6-5 to TRBJ1-2; D perhaps matches TRBD1 (5 bases). V lost 6 bases and J lost 2, with 13 bases in between. CDR1 and CDR2 from the germline V gene are MNHEY and SVGAGI. This CDR3 has 14 residues.

V and J are TRBV7-9 and TRBJ2-5; 10 bases are shared with TRBD1. Judging by the DNA end, TRBJ2-7 fits better; the J call may be wrong. The CDR3 length is 15 residues. Germline V lookup: CDR1 SEHNR, CDR2 FQNEAQ (reference sequence). Here the CDR3 DNA reads TGTGCCAGCCAAGGACAGGGGGGATTCCGGAACGAGCAGTACTTC. As protein: CASQGQGGFRNEQYF.

CDR3 DNA sequence: TGTGCCAGCAGTTTACGGGGGACAGCCGGTCGGGAGCTGTTTTTT. It is translated as CASSLRGTAGRELFF. The chain employs TRBV27 and TRBJ2-2; D possibly corresponds to TRBD1 (7 bases). CDR1 and CDR2 (germline): MNHEY, SMNVEV (reference sequence). V lost 2 bases, J lost 9 bases, and 16 bases lay in between. This CDR3 has 15 residues.

This clone was counted once. This sequence joins TRBV10-1 and TRBJ1-3, with 8 bases lining up with TRBD1. V gave up 5 bases and J gave up 4 bases; unmatched junction bases: 4. The CDR3 is 14 residues long. The germline gives CDR1 WNHNN, CDR2 SYGVQD (reference sequence). The CDR3 sequence is CASSSRDRGNTIYF. DNA for the CDR3: TGCGCCAGCAGTTCCCGGGACAGGGGAAACACCATATATTTT.

This clone was detected only once. The chain is built from TRBV27 and TRBJ1-2; 8 nucleotides match TRBD1. V lost 4 bases, J lost 6 bases, and 7 bases stayed unmatched. The CDR3 is 14 residues long. Germline CDR1 is MNHEY and CDR2 is SMNVEV (reference sequence). The CDR3 DNA follows: TGTGCCAGCAGTTCTTGGGACAGGATCGATGGCTACACCTTC. As protein: CASSSWDRIDGYTF.

The chain couples TRBV29-1 to TRBJ2-7, with a tentative D call TRBD2 (6 bases). This CDR3 has 12 residues. Trimming took off 5 bases at V and 3 bases at J, with 11 bases between the two ends. Germline loops: CDR1 SQVTM, CDR2 ANQGSEA. The CDR3 DNA follows: TGCAGCGTTCGACGGGGGAACTACGAGCAGTACTTC. It translates to CSVRRGNYEQYF.

In DNA form, the CDR3 reads TGTGCCAGCAGCTTTAGACTACAGGGTGAGCAGTTCTTC. The encoded protein is CASSFRLQGEQFF. The chain recombines TRBV5-4 with TRBJ2-1, with a weak D call TRBD1 (6 bases). The CDR3 is 13 residues long. Trimming took 2 bases from V and 9 from J, leaving 12 bases between them. Germline V gives CDR1 SGHNT, CDR2 YYREEE (reference sequence).

The rearrangement uses TRBV6-1 and TRBJ2-1; 8 nucleotides align to TRBD2. The germline V gene has CDR1 MNHNS and CDR2 SASEGT. The V gene end was trimmed by 5 bases and the J gene end by 2 bases; junction bases not matched to a gene: 5. There are 15 residues in the CDR3. CDR3 sequence: CASSTGTRPYNEQFF. The DNA for the CDR3 is TGTGCCAGCAGTACCGGGACTAGGCCCTACAATGAGCAGTTCTTC.

The chain joins TRBV2 to TRBJ1-1; TRBD1 matches at 8 bases. This CDR3 has 13 residues. Germline V CDR1 and CDR2: SNHLY, FYNNEI. V lost 11 bases to trimming and J lost 2 bases; unmatched junction nucleotides: 7. In DNA, the CDR3 is TGTGCCGACCCACAGGGGGTTAACACTGAAGCTTTCTTT. Translating gives CADPQGVNTEAFF. The full variable domain, with the rest looked up from reference TRBV2 and TRBJ1-1, is EPEVTQTPSHQVTQMGQEVILRCVPISNHLYFYWYRQILGQKVEFLVSFYNNEISEKSEIFDDQFSVERPDGSNFTLKIRSTKLEDSAMYFCADPQGVNTEAFFGQGTRLTVV.

The genes are TRBV4-1 and TRBJ1-4; perhaps TRBD1 as D (5 bases). CDR3 size: 15 residues. Germline CDR1 and CDR2: MGHRA and YSYEKL. V lost 1 base and J 2 bases, leaving 8 bases between the germline ends. The CDR3 region is CASSQAAGTNEKLFF. CDR3 bases: TGCGCCAGCAGCCAAGCTGCAGGGACTAATGAAAAACTGTTTTTT.